Shown below are 30 T cell receptor beta chains from a single sample sequenced in a study of PD-L1 blockade in urothelial cancer. Some clones are missing from TCRdb's copy, which holds only in-frame ones; the method was immunoSEQ multiplex PCR. Of roughly 50,000 clones in the sample, approximately 78% were seen once. Time point described: peripheral blood 6 weeks after treatment start. The sequencing here drew on PBMCs, taken around atezolizumab (anti-PD-L1) treatment. These receptors were collected from a man aged 65 to 85 with urothelial cancer.

This clone was recorded a few times. The chain uses TRBV6-5 and TRBJ1-4; 7 positions agree with TRBD1. There are 16 residues in the CDR3. The V gene's germline CDR1 is MNHEY and CDR2 SVGAGI. Germline trimming cut 2 bases from V and 7 bases from J; bases unmatched to any gene: 10. CDR3 in amino acids: CASSYRVQGKSEKLFF. The CDR3, as DNA: TGTGCCAGCAGTTACAGAGTACAGGGGAAGAGTGAAAAACTGTTTTTT.

The chain has TRBV4-1 and TRBJ2-7; 10 bases match TRBD2. V was pared by 0 bases and J by 4 bases, with 3 bases of the junction left unmatched. Germline CDR1 and CDR2: MGHRA and YSYEKL. The CDR3 runs 15 residues. The CDR3 loop reads CASSQDASGSYEQYF. CDR3 DNA: TGCGCCAGCAGCCAAGATGCTAGCGGGAGTTACGAGCAGTACTTC.

This clone appeared a single time. This chain uses TRBV18 with TRBJ2-1, with D possibly matching TRBD1 (5 bases). The V end was cut by 6 bases, the J end by 7 bases, with 16 bases between. Germline V gives CDR1 KGHSH, CDR2 LQKENI. The CDR3 contains 14 residues. This CDR3 reads CASSPETAGNEQFF. For the CDR3, the DNA is TGTGCCAGCTCGCCGGAGACAGCCGGGAATGAGCAGTTCTTC.

This sequence joins TRBV18 and TRBJ1-1; tentative D call: TRBD1 (6 bases). This CDR3 has 13 residues. CDR1 is KGHSH, CDR2 LQKENI, per germline. Trimming pared 6 bases from V and 4 bases from J, leaving 12 bases between. CDR3 coding DNA: TGTGCCAGCTCCCCAGGGGAGAGCACTGAAGCTTTCTTT. As protein: CASSPGESTEAFF.

The chain couples TRBV11-2 to TRBJ1-5; 7 bases are shared with TRBD1. Germline values: CDR1 SGHAT, CDR2 FQNNGV. This CDR3 is built from 15 residues. V dropped 5 bases and J dropped 4; count of bases not matched to a gene: 8. The CDR3 nucleotides are TGTGCCAGCAGCCAACTTGGGACAGTTAATCAGCCCCAGCATTTT. It translates to CASSQLGTVNQPQHF.

Points on this clone: The sample carries other DNA sequences with the same CDR3. The chain has TRBV6-5 and TRBJ2-1, with 11 nucleotides matching TRBD2. CDR3 size: 15 residues. Per germline, CDR1 MNHEY and CDR2 SVGAGI. Losses at the gene ends were 6 bases for V and 3 bases for J; bases not matched to a gene: 4. The CDR3 reads CASSILAGVYNEQFF. CDR3 bases: TGTGCCAGCAGCATACTAGCGGGAGTCTACAATGAGCAGTTCTTC.

J is TRBJ2-7 and V is TRBV9; possible D gene TRBD1, 7 bases. Trimming removed 0 bases from V and 5 bases from J, with 15 bases in between. There are 15 residues in the CDR3. Germline-derived CDR1 and CDR2 are SGDLS and YYNGEE. In nucleotides, the CDR3 is TGTGCCAGCAGCGTAGACCCCAGGGGGGACCACGAGCAGTACTTC. Its protein is CASSVDPRGDHEQYF.

The chain has TRBV19 and TRBJ1-5; a weak D match, TRBD1 (6 bases). From germline, CDR1 is LNHDA and CDR2 SQIVND (reference sequence). The CDR3 is made up of 16 amino acids. V was pared by 5 bases and J by 2 bases, with 16 bases between. The CDR3 bases are TGTGCCAGTAGTTCCACCACAGGGTTTGGCAATCAGCCCCAGCATTTT. It codes for CASSSTTGFGNQPQHF.

The J gene is TRBJ2-2, the V gene TRBV6-1, with TRBD1 identical over 9 bases. The V and J ends lost 7 bases and 6 bases, in that order; junction bases with no gene match: 9. This CDR3 is built from 15 residues. The germline V gene encodes CDR1 MNHNS and CDR2 SASEGT. CDR3 bases: TGTGCCAGCAACCCCGGGACAGGGTGGTCCGGGGAGCTGTTTTTT. It yields the protein CASNPGTGWSGELFF.

The chain employs TRBV18 and TRBJ1-2; tentative D call: TRBD1 (5 bases). CDR1 KGHSH and CDR2 LQKENI come from the germline V gene. The CDR3 extends over 14 amino acids. V lost 1 base, J lost 3 bases, and 9 bases lay in between. CDR3 in DNA: TGTGCCAGCTCACCACGGGGGGACTACTATGGCTACACCTTC. This gives the protein CASSPRGDYYGYTF.

This clone was detected a few times. V and J are TRBV4-1 and TRBJ2-1, with 13 bases fitting TRBD2. Germline V gene sequence: CDR1 MGHRA, CDR2 YSYEKL. This CDR3 has 18 amino acids. V lost 1 base to trimming and J lost 6 bases; unmatched junction nucleotides: 9. The CDR3 nucleotides read TGCGCCAGCAGCCAAGGCCATCTAAGGACTAGCGGGAGCAATGAGCAGTTCTTC. Residues: CASSQGHLRTSGSNEQFF.

This rearrangement joins TRBV19 to TRBJ1-1; 10 bases map to TRBD1. The V gene's germline CDR1 is LNHDA and CDR2 SQIVND (reference sequence). This CDR3 contains 17 residues. V gave up 5 bases and J gave up 5 bases; unmatched junction bases: 14. DNA of the CDR3: TGTGCCAGTAGTTTCCGGGACAGGGGAGTTAGGGCAACTGAAGCTTTCTTT. Translating it yields CASSFRDRGVRATEAFF.

The chain recombines TRBV29-1 with TRBJ2-7; 7 bases agree with TRBD1. CDR1 is SQVTM, CDR2 ANQGSEA, per germline. J lost 1 base, V lost 6 bases, and 6 bases had no gene match. There are 13 residues in the CDR3. CDR3 protein: CSVLRQGSYEQYF. As DNA, the CDR3 is TGCAGCGTCCTCCGACAGGGATCCTACGAGCAGTACTTC.

This chain joins TRBV10-1 and TRBJ1-1; D is uncertain. Germline V gene sequence: CDR1 WNHNN, CDR2 SYGVQD (reference sequence). There are 13 residues in the CDR3. V shed 4 bases and J shed 0 bases, with 6 bases lying between them. The CDR3 spells CASSGQMNTEAFF. CDR3 DNA: TGCGCCAGCAGTGGGCAAATGAACACTGAAGCTTTCTTT.

The chain is built from TRBV5-1 and TRBJ1-2; weak D call: TRBD1 (6 bases). This CDR3 is 15 amino acids long. Deletions cut 0 bases from V and 1 base from J, with 10 bases between. Germline CDR1 SGHRS, CDR2 YFSETQ. Here the CDR3 reads CASSLGTDFNYGYTF. The DNA of the CDR3 is TGCGCCAGCAGCTTGGGGACAGACTTTAACTATGGCTACACCTTC.

The CDR3 bases are TGTGCCAGCGGAACTAGTACGGCCAAAAACATTCAGTACTTC. Translated, it gives CASGTSTAKNIQYF. The J gene is TRBJ2-4, the V gene TRBV6-5, with a weak D call TRBD2 (5 bases). The CDR3 loop spans 14 amino acids. V lost 8 bases, J lost 1 base, and 12 bases lay in between. Germline values: CDR1 MNHEY, CDR2 SVGAGI.

J is TRBJ2-1 and V is TRBV7-2; TRBD2 might be the D (6 bases). Germline V CDR1 and CDR2: SGHTA, FQGNSA. This CDR3 has 13 residues. V was cut by 8 bases and J by 1 base, with 9 bases left in between. The CDR3 coding sequence is TGTGCCAGCGCGGGAACGTCCTACAATGAGCAGTTCTTC. Translated: CASAGTSYNEQFF.

In the case of this clone: This sample includes further DNA sequences coding for the same CDR3. This chain uses TRBV28 with TRBJ1-4, with TRBD1 matching 9 bases. J gave up 4 bases and V 3 bases, and 3 bases lay outside the gene matches. This CDR3 is 15 amino acids long. Germline V CDR1 and CDR2: MDHEN, SYDVKM. The CDR3 nucleotides read TGTGCCAGCAGTTTGAGACAGGGGGTTAATGAAAAACTGTTTTTT. Translation gives CASSLRQGVNEKLFF.

V and J are TRBV6-1 and TRBJ1-4, with a weak D call TRBD1 (5 bases). The CDR3 is made up of 15 amino acids. V was clipped by 4 bases and J by 0 bases, with 9 bases between them. Germline CDR1 reads MNHNS; CDR2 reads SASEGT. The CDR3: CASSATGATNEKLFF. The CDR3 bases are TGTGCCAGCAGTGCTACAGGTGCAACTAATGAAAAACTGTTTTTT.

This clone was seen once. CDR3 nucleotide sequence: TGTGCCAGCAGTCCGACTAGCGGGTCCTACAATGAGCAGTTCTTC. This sequence encodes CASSPTSGSYNEQFF. The chain joins TRBV6-4 to TRBJ2-1; 10 bases match TRBD2. Trimming removed 5 bases from V and 1 base from J; junction bases left unmatched: 2. The germline gives CDR1 MRHNA, CDR2 SNTAGT. The CDR3 spans 15 residues.

The chain joins TRBV2 to TRBJ1-5, with D uncertain. The CDR3 length is 15 residues. Germline V gene data show CDR1 as SNHLY and CDR2 as FYNNEI. The germline V and J ends were trimmed by 6 bases and 1 base, with 13 bases remaining between them. Here the CDR3 reads CASREEGGSNQPQHF. As DNA, the CDR3 is TGTGCCAGCAGAGAGGAGGGCGGAAGCAATCAGCCCCAGCATTTT.

V usage is TRBV5-6 and J usage is TRBJ2-5; D may be TRBD1 (6 bases). Trimming shortened V by 4 bases and J by 5 bases, and 12 bases separated the two germline ends. The CDR3 sequence is 13 residues long. Germline-derived CDR1 and CDR2 are SGHDT and YYEEEE. CDR3 DNA sequence: TGTGCCAGCAGCCTACAGGGTGGGGAGACCCAGTACTTC. Residues: CASSLQGGETQYF.

The chain combines TRBV11-1 with TRBJ2-1; 8 nucleotides line up with TRBD1. With V trimmed by 1 base and J by 7 bases, 6 bases remained unmatched. The CDR3 covers 15 residues. Germline values: CDR1 SGHAT, CDR2 FQDESV (reference sequence). In DNA form, the CDR3 reads TGTGCCAGCAGCTTAGGGTCAGGGGGCGAGAATGAGCAGTTCTTC. Translating gives CASSLGSGGENEQFF.

The chain is built from TRBV5-6 and TRBJ2-2; 7 nucleotides line up with TRBD1. The germline V gene encodes CDR1 SGHDT and CDR2 YYEEEE. The V gene end was trimmed by 4 bases and the J gene end by 2 bases; junction bases not matched to a gene: 5. The CDR3 length is 15 residues. The CDR3: CASSVTGINTGELFF. CDR3 in DNA: TGTGCCAGCAGCGTGACAGGGATCAACACCGGGGAGCTGTTTTTT.

The CDR3 nucleotides read TGCAGTGCTAGAAGGGGGCGGGAGCAGTACTTC. Translating gives CSARRGREQYF. This sequence joins TRBV20-1 and TRBJ2-7, with 7 bases fitting TRBD1. This CDR3 has 11 residues. The germline V gene has CDR1 DFQATT and CDR2 SNEGSKA (reference sequence). V dropped 2 bases and J dropped 7; count of bases not matched to a gene: 2.

This clone appeared a single time. The chain combines TRBV7-9 with TRBJ2-7; TRBD1 agrees at 10 bases. Germline trimming cut 7 bases from V and 3 bases from J; bases unmatched to any gene: 9. The CDR3 sequence is 15 residues long. CDR1 SEHNR and CDR2 FQNEAQ come from the germline V gene (reference sequence). In DNA form, the CDR3 reads TGTGCCAGCACCGGCCCCGGGACAGGGGACTACGAGCAGTACTTC. Translating gives CASTGPGTGDYEQYF.

The V gene is TRBV5-1, the J gene TRBJ1-1; no firm D call. With 6 bases removed from V and 2 bases from J, the gap between germline ends came to 17 bases. In germline, CDR1 is SGHRS, CDR2 YFSETQ. This CDR3 is 15 amino acids long. CDR3 region: CASTTNVLTNTEAFF. In DNA form, the CDR3 reads TGCGCCAGCACCACTAATGTCCTAACTAACACTGAAGCTTTCTTT.

The chain carries TRBV2 and TRBJ1-5, with 10 positions matching TRBD1. The CDR3 covers 14 residues. Germline trimming cut 6 bases from V and 5 bases from J; bases unmatched to any gene: 4. In germline, CDR1 is SNHLY, CDR2 FYNNEI. CDR3 in amino acids: CASSRGQGYQPQHF. In DNA, the CDR3 is TGTGCCAGCAGCAGGGGACAGGGGTATCAGCCCCAGCATTTT.

This clone was observed a handful of times. The chain has TRBV30 and TRBJ1-5, with a possible D match to TRBD1 (6 bases). CDR1 is GTSNPN, CDR2 SVGIG, per germline (reference sequence). V gave up 4 bases and J gave up 2 bases, with 9 bases separating them. The CDR3 runs to 13 residues. This CDR3 is CAWTRQGNQPQHF. The CDR3 bases are TGTGCCTGGACGAGACAGGGCAATCAGCCCCAGCATTTT.

This chain joins TRBV7-8 and TRBJ1-2; perhaps TRBD1 as D (5 bases). The germline V gene has CDR1 SGHVS and CDR2 FQNEAQ. Trimming removed 0 bases at V and 7 bases at J, with 6 bases between. The CDR3 spans 12 residues. The CDR3, as DNA: TGTGCCAGCAGCTTAGCCCAGGGTGGCTACACCTTC. Translating it yields CASSLAQGGYTF.